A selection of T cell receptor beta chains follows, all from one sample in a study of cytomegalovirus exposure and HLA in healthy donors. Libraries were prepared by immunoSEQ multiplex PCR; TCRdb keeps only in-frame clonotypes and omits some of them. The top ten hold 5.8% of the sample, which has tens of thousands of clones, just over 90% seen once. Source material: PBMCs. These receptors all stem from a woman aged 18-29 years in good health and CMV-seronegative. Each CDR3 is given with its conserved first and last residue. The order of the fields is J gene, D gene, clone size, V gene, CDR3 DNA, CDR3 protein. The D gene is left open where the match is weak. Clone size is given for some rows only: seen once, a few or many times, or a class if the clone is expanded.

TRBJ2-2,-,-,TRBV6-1,TGTGCCAGCAGTGAGTCGGCGGAGAACACCGGGGAGCTGTTTTTT,CASSESAENTGELFF
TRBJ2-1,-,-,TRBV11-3,TGTGCCAGCAGCAACTTGGACAGCCCCTACAATGAGCAGTTCTTC,CASSNLDSPYNEQFF
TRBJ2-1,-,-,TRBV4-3,TGCGCCAGCAGCCAAGACGGGGGAGCGCGGGGTGAGCAGTTCTTC,CASSQDGGARGEQFF
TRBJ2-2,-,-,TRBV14,TGTGCCAGCAGCCCAGTTCTAGCGGGGGAGCTGTTTTTT,CASSPVLAGELFF
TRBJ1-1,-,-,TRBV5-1,TGCGCCAGCAGCTTGGGGTGGGGAGTGGGTGAGAACACTGAAGCTTTCTTT,CASSLGWGVGENTEAFF
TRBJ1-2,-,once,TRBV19,TGTGCCAGTAGTTCGGTACAGTCTAACTATGGCTACACCTTC,CASSSVQSNYGYTF
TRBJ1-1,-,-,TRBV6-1,TGTGCCAGCAGTGCGACAGTGAACACTGAAGCTTTCTTT,CASSATVNTEAFF
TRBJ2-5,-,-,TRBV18,TGTGCCAGCTCACCGAGTGAGGAGGAGACCCAGTACTTC,CASSPSEEETQYF
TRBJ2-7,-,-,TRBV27,TGTGCCAGCAGTTTTTTATTCACGTCGGACAGCTCCTACGAGCAGTACTTC,CASSFLFTSDSSYEQYF
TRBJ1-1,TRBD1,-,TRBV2,TGTGCCAGCACGAGGACAGGGAACACTGAAGCTTTCTTT,CASTRTGNTEAFF
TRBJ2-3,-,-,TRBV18,TGTGCCAGCTCACCGTTTCAAACAGATACGCAGTATTTT,CASSPFQTDTQYF
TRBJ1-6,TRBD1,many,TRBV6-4,TGTGCCAGCAGTGAGTCGATTGACAGGGAGGCTAATTCACCCCTCCACTTT,CASSESIDREANSPLHF
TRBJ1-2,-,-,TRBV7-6,TGTGCCAGCAGCCCGGAGGCGGGGCTCAACTATGGCTACACCTTC,CASSPEAGLNYGYTF
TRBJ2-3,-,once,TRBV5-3,TGTGCCAGAAGCTTGGCGAAACTCACCAGGGTTCAGGATACGCAGTATTTT,CARSLAKLTRVQDTQYF
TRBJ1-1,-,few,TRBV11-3,TGTGCCAGCAGCTTAGGGCAGAACACTGAAGCTTTCTTT,CASSLGQNTEAFF
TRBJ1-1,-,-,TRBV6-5,TGTGCCAGCACCTACTCCTTGGGGGGTGAAGCTTTCTTT,CASTYSLGGEAFF
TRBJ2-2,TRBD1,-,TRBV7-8,TGTGCCAGCAGCTTAAGATTACGTGGACAGGGGAACACCGGGGAGCTGTTTTTT,CASSLRLRGQGNTGELFF
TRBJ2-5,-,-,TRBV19,TGTGCCAGTAGTGTCGACAGGAGCCGATTCTTGGAGACCCAGTACTTC,CASSVDRSRFLETQYF
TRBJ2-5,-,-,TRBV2,TGTGCCAGCCGAGGGGGTCTGGGGGAGACCCAGTACTTC,CASRGGLGETQYF
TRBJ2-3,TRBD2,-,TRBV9,TGTGCCAGCAGCGTAGATCCAGCGGGGCGCGTGCGTGGTACGCAGTATTTT,CASSVDPAGRVRGTQYF
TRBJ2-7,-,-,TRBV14,TGTGCCAGCAGCCAAGAATACGGTCTCGAGCAGTACTTC,CASSQEYGLEQYF
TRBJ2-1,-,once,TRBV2,TGTGCCAGCAGTGAAGCGCAAACCGGGATGGGGAATGAGCAGTTCTTC,CASSEAQTGMGNEQFF
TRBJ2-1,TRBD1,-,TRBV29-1,TGCAGCGTCCGAAGGCAGGGGGTCCACAATGAGCAGTTCTTC,CSVRRQGVHNEQFF
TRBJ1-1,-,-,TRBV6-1,TGTGCCAGCAGTGAACCCAGTCCTGAAGCTTTCTTT,CASSEPSPEAFF
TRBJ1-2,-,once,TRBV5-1,TGCGCCAGCAGTTCATCATGGAGGGTTAACTATGGCTACACCTTC,CASSSSWRVNYGYTF
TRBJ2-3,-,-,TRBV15,TGTGCCACCAGCAGCCGTCCTTTCGCGGGCGATACGCAGTATTTT,CATSSRPFAGDTQYF
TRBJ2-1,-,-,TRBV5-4,TGTGCCAGCAGCCGGGCTAGCGACCCGGGGAATGAGCAGTTCTTC,CASSRASDPGNEQFF
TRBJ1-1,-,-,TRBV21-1,TGTGCCAGCAGCACCCGGGACTCATCTGAGAGTACTGAAGCTTTCTTT,CASSTRDSSESTEAFF
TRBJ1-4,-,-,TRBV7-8,TGTGCCAGCAGCTTAACAGGCCCTCGTCTTGAAAAACTGTTTTTT,CASSLTGPRLEKLFF
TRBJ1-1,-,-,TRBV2,TGTGCCAGCAGTGAATCACCCCGAGGTGGGGCTTTCTTT,CASSESPRGGAFF
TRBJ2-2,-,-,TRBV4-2,TGTGCCAGCAGCCAAGAACTGAGGAACGAGGAGAACACCGGGGAGCTGTTTTTT,CASSQELRNEENTGELFF
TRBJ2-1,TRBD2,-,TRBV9,TGTGCCAGCGCGAGTAGCGGGGGGCCCTACAATGAGCAGTTCTTC,CASASSGGPYNEQFF
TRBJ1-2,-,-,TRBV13,TGTGCCAGCAGCTTAGACAGGGTGGCCTATGGCTACACCTTC,CASSLDRVAYGYTF
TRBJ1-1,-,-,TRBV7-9,TGTGCCAGCAGCACGCCTAAACATATAGCGAACACTGAAGCTTTCTTT,CASSTPKHIANTEAFF
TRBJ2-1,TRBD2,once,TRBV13,TGTGCCAGCAGCGACGGGACTAGCGGGGGTGATGAGCAGTTCTTC,CASSDGTSGGDEQFF
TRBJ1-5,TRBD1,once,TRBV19,TGTGCCAGTAGTGGAGACAGGGGACAGCCCCAGCATTTT,CASSGDRGQPQHF
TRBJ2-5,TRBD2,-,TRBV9,TGTGCCAGCAGCGAAGCGGGGTTATCCCAAGAGACCCAGTACTTC,CASSEAGLSQETQYF
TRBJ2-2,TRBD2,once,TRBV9,TGTGCGACCAGCGGGGGGGAGAACACCGGGGAGCTGTTTTTT,CATSGGENTGELFF
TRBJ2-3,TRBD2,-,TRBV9,TGTGCCAGCAGCGTACGTGCGGGAGGGCGGACAGATACGCAGTATTTT,CASSVRAGGRTDTQYF
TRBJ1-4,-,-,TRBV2,TGTGCCAGCACCCGACAGAACCTTAATGAAAAACTGTTTTTT,CASTRQNLNEKLFF
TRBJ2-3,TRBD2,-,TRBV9,TGTGCCAGCAGCGTAGATAGCGGGAAGGTAGGCACAGATACGCAGTATTTT,CASSVDSGKVGTDTQYF
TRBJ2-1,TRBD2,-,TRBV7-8,TGTGCCAGCAGCCTGAGCGGGAGTGGGCACAATGAGCAGTTCTTC,CASSLSGSGHNEQFF
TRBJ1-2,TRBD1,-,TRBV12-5,TGTGCTAGTGGCTTCACAGGGGGCTATGGCTACACCTTC,CASGFTGGYGYTF
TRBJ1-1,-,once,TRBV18,TGTGCCAGCTCACCGGAAGTGGGACACCTGAACACTGAAGCTTTCTTT,CASSPEVGHLNTEAFF
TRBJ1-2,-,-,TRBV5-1,TGCGCCAGCAGCCCTTACACCGGGGGTTACGGCTACACCTTC,CASSPYTGGYGYTF
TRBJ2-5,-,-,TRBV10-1,TGCGCCAGCAGTGACCCCGGGGAGACCCAGTACTTC,CASSDPGETQYF